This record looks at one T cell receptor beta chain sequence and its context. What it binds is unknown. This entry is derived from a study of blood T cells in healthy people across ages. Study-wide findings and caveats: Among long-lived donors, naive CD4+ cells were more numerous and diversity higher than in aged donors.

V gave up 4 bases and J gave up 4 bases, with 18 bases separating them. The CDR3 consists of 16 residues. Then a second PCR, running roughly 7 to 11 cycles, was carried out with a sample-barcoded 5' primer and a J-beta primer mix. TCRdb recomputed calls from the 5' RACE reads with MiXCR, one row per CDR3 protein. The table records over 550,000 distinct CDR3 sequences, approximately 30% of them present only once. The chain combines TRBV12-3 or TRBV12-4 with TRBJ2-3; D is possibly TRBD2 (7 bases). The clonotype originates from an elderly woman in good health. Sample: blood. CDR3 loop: CASSSDRKTSADTQYF. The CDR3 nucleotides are TGTGCCAGCAGTTCTGACAGGAAAACTAGCGCAGATACGCAGTATTTT.